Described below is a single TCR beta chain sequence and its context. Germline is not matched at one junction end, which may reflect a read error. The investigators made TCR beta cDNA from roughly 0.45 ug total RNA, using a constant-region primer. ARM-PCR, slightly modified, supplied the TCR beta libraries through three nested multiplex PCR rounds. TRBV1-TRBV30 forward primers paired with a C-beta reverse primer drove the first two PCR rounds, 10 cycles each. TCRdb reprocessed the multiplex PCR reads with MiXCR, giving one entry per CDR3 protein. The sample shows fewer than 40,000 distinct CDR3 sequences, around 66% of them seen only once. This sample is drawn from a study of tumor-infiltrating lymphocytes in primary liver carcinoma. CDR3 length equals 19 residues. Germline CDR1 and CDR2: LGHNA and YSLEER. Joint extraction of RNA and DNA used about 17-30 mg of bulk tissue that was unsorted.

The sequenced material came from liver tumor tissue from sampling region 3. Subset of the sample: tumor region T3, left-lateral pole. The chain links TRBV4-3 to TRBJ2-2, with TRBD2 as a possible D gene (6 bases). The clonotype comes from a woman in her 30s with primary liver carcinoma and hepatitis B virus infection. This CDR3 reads CASSVLTGGPRSNTGELFF. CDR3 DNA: TGCGCCAGCAGCGTACTAACTGGAGGGCCCCGTTCGAACACCGGCGAGCTGTTTTTT.